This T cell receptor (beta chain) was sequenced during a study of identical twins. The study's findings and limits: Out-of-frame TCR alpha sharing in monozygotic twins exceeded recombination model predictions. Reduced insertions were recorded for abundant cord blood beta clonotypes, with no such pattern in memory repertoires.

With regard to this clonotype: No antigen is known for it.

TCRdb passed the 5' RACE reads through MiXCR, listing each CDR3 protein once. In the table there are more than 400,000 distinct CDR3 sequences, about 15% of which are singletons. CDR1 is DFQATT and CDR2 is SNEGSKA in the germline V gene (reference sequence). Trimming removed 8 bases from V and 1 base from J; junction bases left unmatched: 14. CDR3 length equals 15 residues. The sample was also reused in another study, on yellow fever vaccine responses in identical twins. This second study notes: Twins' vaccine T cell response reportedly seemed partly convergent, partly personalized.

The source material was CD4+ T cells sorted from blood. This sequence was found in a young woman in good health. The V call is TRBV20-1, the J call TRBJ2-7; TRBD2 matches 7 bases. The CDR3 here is CSPGGWAGVSYEQYF. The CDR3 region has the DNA TGCAGTCCCGGGGGTTGGGCGGGAGTTTCCTACGAGCAGTACTTC.